The clone carrying this T cell receptor beta chain was counted between two and nine times. Its antigen is unknown. Primers used in a second PCR of about 6 to 11 cycles were a sample-barcoded 5' primer and a J-beta primer mix. TCRdb reprocessed the 5' RACE reads via MiXCR and lists one record per CDR3 protein. This table has fewer than 1,200,000 distinct CDR3 sequences, approximately 25% appearing once. The data stem from a study of blood T cells in healthy people across ages. Study-level points and caveats: Donors of long life had a larger count of naive CD4+ cells and greater diversity than aged donors.

The same data also went into a second study, on T cells of mothers and their children. That source adds: Each child contributed approximately 3 million TCR beta CDR3 reads, while each mother contributed over 8 million.

The source material was blood. This receptor was obtained from a girl aged 2 to 9 in good health.

CDR3 in amino acids: CATSVGGVGYNEQFF. The DNA of the CDR3 is TGTGCCACCAGCGTGGGTGGGGTAGGTTACAATGAGCAGTTCTTC. The V gene is TRBV15, the J gene TRBJ2-1, with D hard to call. Germline CDR1 reads LNHNV; CDR2 reads YYDKDF (reference sequence). The V end lost 5 bases, the J end lost 4 bases, and 15 bases lay between the germline ends. The CDR3 contains 15 residues.